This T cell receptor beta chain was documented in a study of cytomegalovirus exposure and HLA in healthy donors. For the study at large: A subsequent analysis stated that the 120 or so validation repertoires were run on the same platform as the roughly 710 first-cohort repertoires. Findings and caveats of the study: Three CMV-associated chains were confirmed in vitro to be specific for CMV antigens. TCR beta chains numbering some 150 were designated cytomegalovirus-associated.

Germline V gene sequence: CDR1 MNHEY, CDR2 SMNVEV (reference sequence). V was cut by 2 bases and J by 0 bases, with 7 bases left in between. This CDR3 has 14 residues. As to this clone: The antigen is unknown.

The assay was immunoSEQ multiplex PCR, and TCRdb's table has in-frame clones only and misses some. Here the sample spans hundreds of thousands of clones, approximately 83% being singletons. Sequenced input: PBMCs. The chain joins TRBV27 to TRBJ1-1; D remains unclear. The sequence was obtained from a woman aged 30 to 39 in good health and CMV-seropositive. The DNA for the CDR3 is TGTGCCAGCAGTTTAACACCGCTGAACACTGAAGCTTTCTTT. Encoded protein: CASSLTPLNTEAFF.